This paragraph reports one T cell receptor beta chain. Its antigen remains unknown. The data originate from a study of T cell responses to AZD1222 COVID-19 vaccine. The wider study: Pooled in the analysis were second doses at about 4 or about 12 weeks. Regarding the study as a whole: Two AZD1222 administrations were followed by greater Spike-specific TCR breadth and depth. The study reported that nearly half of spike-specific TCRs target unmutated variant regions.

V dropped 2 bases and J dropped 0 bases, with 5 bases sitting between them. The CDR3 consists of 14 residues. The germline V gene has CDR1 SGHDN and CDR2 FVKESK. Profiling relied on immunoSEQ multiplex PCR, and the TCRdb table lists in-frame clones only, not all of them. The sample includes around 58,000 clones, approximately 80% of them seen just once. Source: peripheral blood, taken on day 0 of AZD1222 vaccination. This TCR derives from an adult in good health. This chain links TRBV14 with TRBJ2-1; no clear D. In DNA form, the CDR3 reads TGTGCCAGCAGCCAATCGAGCTCCTACAATGAGCAGTTCTTC. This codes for CASSQSSSYNEQFF.